These 30 T cell receptor beta chains came from one sample sequenced in a study of T-cell reconstitution after alpha-beta-depleted transplantation in children. For TCRbeta, the library was prepared with unique molecular identifiers. One entry per CDR3 protein results from TCRdb running MiXCR on the PCR reads. The table lists more than 300,000 distinct CDR3 sequences, about a sixth of them singletons. Specimen: PBMCs, mostly from graft donor cells, collected 360 days after TCRalphabeta/CD19-depleted stem cell transplant. These receptors were collected from a male patient between 2 and 15 years old who had a stem cell transplant for acute lymphoblastic leukemia, so the T cells may come from the graft donor.

The table lists this clonotype with many counts. CDR3 DNA: TGCGCCAGCAGCTTCGCAGGGTGGACAGATACGCAGTATTTT. It specifies CASSFAGWTDTQYF. The chain links TRBV5-1 to TRBJ2-3, with a tentative D call TRBD1 (5 bases). The CDR3 runs to 14 residues. Looked up from germline, CDR1 is SGHRS and CDR2 is YFSETQ. V lost 2 bases to trimming and J lost 3 bases, with 10 bases between them.

The table lists this clonotype with a few counts. The chain couples TRBV12-3 or TRBV12-4 to TRBJ2-1; TRBD1 is a possible D gene (6 bases). Trimming removed 4 bases at V and 11 bases at J, with 12 bases between. The CDR3 totals 12 residues. The CDR3 coding sequence is TGTGCCAGCAGTTCGTTCGGACAGAAGCAGTTCTTC. This gives the protein CASSSFGQKQFF.

The chain recombines TRBV6-8 with TRBJ2-5; D may be TRBD2 (6 bases). Germline CDR1 is MNHGY and CDR2 is SAAAGT. The CDR3 runs to 13 residues. V shed 8 bases and J shed 4 bases, with 14 bases lying between them. The CDR3 loop reads CASHPGRPETQYF. CDR3 sequence (DNA): TGTGCCAGCCATCCCGGGAGACCAGAGACCCAGTACTTC.

The chain uses TRBV4-1 and TRBJ2-1; 9 bases agree with TRBD2. The CDR3 has 18 residues. Germline values: CDR1 MGHRA, CDR2 YSYEKL. Losses at the gene ends were 0 bases for V and 5 bases for J; bases not matched to a gene: 11. The CDR3 reads CASSQDMLAGQLDNEQFF. DNA of the CDR3: TGCGCCAGCAGCCAAGATATGCTAGCGGGACAACTGGACAATGAGCAGTTCTTC.

The chain recombines TRBV29-1 with TRBJ2-7, with TRBD2 matching over 7 bases. J was trimmed by 6 bases and V by 5 bases; bases with no gene match: 10. Germline V gene sequence: CDR1 SQVTM, CDR2 ANQGSEA. CDR3 length equals 13 residues. This CDR3 is CSVSDMRESEQYF. CDR3 sequence (DNA): TGCAGCGTTTCAGATATGCGGGAGAGCGAGCAGTACTTC.

A few counts support this clonotype. V is TRBV2 and J is TRBJ1-4, with TRBD1 matching 8 bases. The CDR3 covers 13 residues. Trimming cost V 8 bases and J 8 bases; bases outside gene matches: 7. The germline V gene encodes CDR1 SNHLY and CDR2 FYNNEI. The CDR3 sequence is CASAGQVPEKLFF. In DNA, the CDR3 is TGTGCCAGCGCGGGACAGGTTCCCGAAAAACTGTTTTTT. Using reference TRBV2 and TRBJ1-4 for the parts outside the CDR3, the full variable domain is EPEVTQTPSHQVTQMGQEVILRCVPISNHLYFYWYRQILGQKVEFLVSFYNNEISEKSEIFDDQFSVERPDGSNFTLKIRSTKLEDSAMYFCASAGQVPEKLFFGSGTQLSVL.

This clonotype appeared a few times. This rearrangement joins TRBV20-1 to TRBJ2-3, with 11 bases lining up with TRBD2. Germline loops: CDR1 DFQATT, CDR2 SNEGSKA (reference sequence). This CDR3 has 19 residues. With V trimmed by 6 bases and J by 0 bases, 17 bases remained unmatched. CDR3 amino acids: CSASFSGRATSYSTDTQYF. Written as DNA, the CDR3 is TGCAGTGCCTCGTTTAGCGGGAGGGCCACCAGCTATAGCACAGATACGCAGTATTTT.

This clonotype was found a few times. The chain uses TRBV20-1 and TRBJ2-3, with 10 bases fitting TRBD2. CDR1 and CDR2 from the germline V gene are DFQATT and SNEGSKA (reference sequence). The CDR3 runs to 15 residues. V was pared by 2 bases and J by 6 bases, with 8 bases of the junction left unmatched. DNA of the CDR3: TGCAGTGCTAGATATAGCGGGAGGCCCGGGGATACGCAGTATTTT. This gives the protein CSARYSGRPGDTQYF.

V gene TRBV6-1 combines with J gene TRBJ2-3; 7 bases are a match to TRBD2. The ends lost 6 bases at V and 1 base at J; junction bases unmatched: 7. The CDR3 loop spans 15 amino acids. From germline, CDR1 is MNHNS and CDR2 SASEGT. The chain's CDR3 is CASSLGGGGTDTQYF. CDR3 DNA sequence: TGTGCCAGCAGCCTTGGGGGGGGAGGCACAGATACGCAGTATTTT.

This sequence joins TRBV12-3 or TRBV12-4 and TRBJ2-2; D possibly uses TRBD1 or TRBD2 (5 bases each). V lost 7 bases to trimming and J lost 4 bases, with 13 bases between them. This CDR3 comprises 14 residues. The chain's CDR3 is CASTSGTPTGELFF. The CDR3 nucleotides are TGTGCCAGCACCAGTGGGACCCCCACCGGGGAGCTGTTTTTT.

This clonotype was recorded many times. The chain combines TRBV9 with TRBJ2-3; 8 bases line up with TRBD2. The V segment lost 4 bases and the J segment 1 base; nucleotides outside the gene matches: 8. The CDR3 has 16 residues. The V gene's germline CDR1 is SGDLS and CDR2 YYNGEE. The CDR3 region has the DNA TGTGCCAGCAGCCCCCGAGCGGGAGCAGGCACAGATACGCAGTATTTT. Its translation is CASSPRAGAGTDTQYF.

The V call is TRBV5-6, the J call TRBJ2-5; 11 nucleotides align to TRBD2. This CDR3 comprises 15 residues. CDR1 is SGHDT and CDR2 is YYEEEE in the germline V gene. V was clipped by 1 base and J by 2 bases; unmatched bases: 1. This chain's CDR3 is CASSLRLAGQETQYF. Here the CDR3 DNA reads TGTGCCAGCAGCTTGAGACTAGCGGGGCAAGAGACCCAGTACTTC.

This chain connects TRBV6-5 to TRBJ2-1; 7 positions agree with TRBD2. This CDR3 region has 16 residues. The J segment lost 2 bases and the V segment lost 2 bases, leaving 6 bases of the junction unmatched. CDR1 MNHEY and CDR2 SVGAGI come from the germline V gene. The CDR3 region is CASSYLPSGTYNEQFF. The CDR3 region has the DNA TGTGCCAGCAGTTACCTCCCTAGCGGCACCTACAATGAGCAGTTCTTC.

The chain joins TRBV20-1 to TRBJ2-7; D is perhaps TRBD1 (5 bases). In germline, CDR1 is DFQATT, CDR2 SNEGSKA (reference sequence). Trimming removed 3 bases from V and 7 bases from J, with 10 bases in between. This CDR3 has 11 residues. The CDR3 bases are TGCAGTGCTAGTAGGGGTGGAGAGCAGTACTTC. Its protein product is CSASRGGEQYF.

This clonotype has just a few counts. This rearrangement joins TRBV12-3 or TRBV12-4 to TRBJ2-2; no definite D call. The CDR3 contains 15 residues. Between the trimmed V and J ends, which lost 6 bases and 2 bases, there was a span of 13 bases. The CDR3 reads CASSSRPLNTGELFF. In nucleotides, the CDR3 is TGTGCCAGCAGCTCCCGACCCCTAAACACCGGGGAGCTGTTTTTT.

This chain links TRBV2 with TRBJ2-1; 8 bases map to TRBD2. J was trimmed by 7 bases and V by 10 bases; bases with no gene match: 3. This CDR3 comprises 11 residues. Germline loops: CDR1 SNHLY, CDR2 FYNNEI. The CDR3: CATSSGNEQFF. In DNA, the CDR3 is TGTGCCACATCTAGCGGGAATGAGCAGTTCTTC. Filled out from reference TRBV2 and TRBJ2-1, the complete variable domain reads EPEVTQTPSHQVTQMGQEVILRCVPISNHLYFYWYRQILGQKVEFLVSFYNNEISEKSEIFDDQFSVERPDGSNFTLKIRSTKLEDSAMYFCATSSGNEQFFGPGTRLTVL.

Regarding this clonotype: A much larger clone sits a single nucleotide away, making a read error possible. This chain links TRBV29-1 with TRBJ1-3; D not certain. The germline CDR1 and CDR2 sequences are SQVTM and ANQGSEA. Trimming cost V 6 bases and J 5 bases, with 11 bases left between them. The CDR3 is made up of 12 amino acids. CDR3 nucleotides: TGCAGCGTATCGTCAGTGCGAAACACCATATATTTT. Protein sequence: CSVSSVRNTIYF.

This clonotype was seen ten or more times. The gene calls are TRBV20-1 and TRBJ2-7; the D is unclear. The germline V and J ends were trimmed by 8 bases and 4 bases, with 15 bases remaining between them. Germline V CDR1 and CDR2: DFQATT, SNEGSKA (reference sequence). There are 12 residues in the CDR3. CDR3 sequence: CSFLRASYEQYF. CDR3 nucleotide sequence: TGCAGTTTTTTACGGGCCTCGTACGAGCAGTACTTC.

This clonotype appeared once. The rearrangement joins TRBV20-1 to TRBJ1-5, with D maybe TRBD1 (5 bases). CDR1 DFQATT and CDR2 SNEGSKA come from the germline V gene (reference sequence). V was trimmed by 3 bases and J by 8 bases, leaving 14 bases between them. The CDR3 length is 13 residues. CDR3 DNA: TGCAGTGCTAGCCTCGGGGGGTCGGAGCCCCAGCATTTT. Amino acid sequence: CSASLGGSEPQHF.

V and J are TRBV7-2 and TRBJ2-1, with no clear D. CDR3 length: 12 residues. Trimming left V 1 base short and J 8 bases short, with 6 bases between. In germline, CDR1 is SGHTA, CDR2 FQGNSA. This CDR3 is CASSLGVYEQFF. The CDR3 DNA is TGTGCCAGCAGCTTAGGTGTGTATGAGCAGTTCTTC.

This rearrangement joins TRBV5-4 to TRBJ2-7; TRBD2 might be the D (6 bases). The V gene lost 2 bases and the J gene lost 5 bases, with 11 bases spanning the gap. This CDR3 comprises 13 residues. Germline CDR1 and CDR2: SGHNT and YYREEE (reference sequence). The CDR3 spells CASSFPGDHEQYF. In DNA form, the CDR3 reads TGTGCCAGCAGCTTTCCGGGGGATCACGAGCAGTACTTC. Combining the CDR3 with reference TRBV5-4 and TRBJ2-7 gives the whole variable domain ETGVTQSPTHLIKTRGQQVTLRCSSQSGHNTVSWYQQALGQGPQFIFQYYREEENGRGNFPPRFSGLQFPNYSSELNVNALELDDSALYLCASSFPGDHEQYFGPGTRLTVT.

The chain combines TRBV27 with TRBJ2-7, with 7 bases matching TRBD1. The CDR3 loop spans 14 amino acids. The V and J ends lost 2 bases and 3 bases, in that order; junction bases with no gene match: 4. Germline V gene sequence: CDR1 MNHEY, CDR2 SMNVEV (reference sequence). DNA for the CDR3: TGTGCCAGCAGTTTAAGGACAGGCTTCTACGAGCAGTACTTC. Amino acids: CASSLRTGFYEQYF.

This clonotype was counted only a few times. The genes are TRBV20-1 and TRBJ2-3, with D unresolved. CDR3 length: 15 residues. Germline assignment: CDR1 DFQATT and CDR2 SNEGSKA (reference sequence). Trimming pared 0 bases from V and 5 bases from J, leaving 15 bases between. The CDR3 nucleotides are TGCAGTGCTAGAGATCAAGGTGGGATGGGAGATACGCAGTATTTT. Translating it yields CSARDQGGMGDTQYF.

Ten or more counts support this clonotype. The CDR3: CASSSLVTGELFF. For the CDR3, the DNA is TGCGCCAGCAGCTCGCTAGTTACCGGGGAGCTGTTTTTT. This chain uses TRBV5-1 with TRBJ2-2; D not resolved. The CDR3 is 13 residues long. Germline CDR1 reads SGHRS; CDR2 reads YFSETQ. V lost 3 bases, J lost 5 bases, and 8 bases lay in between.

This sequence joins TRBV4-3 and TRBJ2-2, with 8 bases lining up with TRBD2. The germline gives CDR1 LGHNA, CDR2 YSLEER. CDR3 length equals 16 residues. Trimming at V came to 2 bases and at J to 6 bases, leaving 8 bases not matched to a gene. CDR3 sequence reads: CASSQRRPGLAGELFF. The CDR3 nucleotides read TGCGCCAGCAGCCAAAGAAGGCCGGGACTAGCCGGGGAGCTGTTTTTT.

This sequence joins TRBV5-6 and TRBJ2-3; TRBD2 matches at 11 bases. V shed 2 bases and J 9 bases; nucleotides not matched to a gene: 8. From germline, CDR1 is SGHDT and CDR2 YYEEEE. The CDR3 covers 15 residues. The CDR3 DNA follows: TGTGCCAGCAGCTTAATAGCGGGAGGGCCGGGGACGCAGTATTTT. Translating gives CASSLIAGGPGTQYF.

The CDR3 is CASVQDTDTQYF. As DNA, the CDR3 is TGTGCCAGCGTCCAGGACACAGATACGCAGTATTTT. The rearrangement links TRBV28 to TRBJ2-3; D not resolved. This CDR3 spans 12 amino acids. V dropped 8 bases and J dropped 2 bases, with 8 bases sitting between them. Germline assignment: CDR1 MDHEN and CDR2 SYDVKM.

This sequence joins TRBV6-2 or TRBV6-3 and TRBJ2-3; TRBD2 agrees at 9 bases. V gave up 10 bases and J gave up 3 bases; unmatched junction bases: 8. CDR1 and CDR2 (germline): MNHEY, SVGEGT. The CDR3 has 14 amino acids. The CDR3 coding sequence is TGTGCCACCGGACGGACTAGCGTGACAGATACGCAGTATTTT. Encoded protein: CATGRTSVTDTQYF.

This clonotype was seen only a few times. The junction does not match germline at one end; this may be a read error. J is TRBJ2-3 and V is TRBV7-7; D might be TRBD2 (5 bases). Per germline, CDR1 SSHAT and CDR2 FNYEAQ (reference sequence). The CDR3 is 13 amino acids. CDR3 sequence reads: CASSLATKDTQYF. The CDR3 DNA sequence: TGTGCTAGCAGCTTAGCGACCAAAGATACGCAGTATTTT.

This clonotype appeared a few times. The V and J genes are TRBV12-5 and TRBJ2-1; 11 nucleotides line up with TRBD2. Germline V gives CDR1 LGHNT, CDR2 FRNRAP. CDR3 length: 16 amino acids. V gave up 4 bases and J gave up 5 bases; unmatched junction bases: 7. CDR3 protein: CASGYLAGGMDNEQFF. The CDR3 DNA reads TGTGCTAGTGGTTATTTAGCGGGAGGGATGGACAATGAGCAGTTCTTC.